Listed below are T cell receptor beta chains from one sample, sequenced in a study of blood T cell repertoires in COVID-19. Measured with immunoSEQ multiplex PCR; TCRdb has only the in-frame clones, and not every one. The profile shows just over 300,000 clones, roughly nine tenths of them singletons. The sample consisted of peripheral blood. The source of these receptors is a woman in her twenties or thirties with COVID-19, enrolled during active disease. The CDR3 runs from the conserved cysteine through the conserved F or W. Fields, in order: J gene, D gene, V gene, CDR3 protein. D genes are given only for firm matches.

TRBJ2-7 | TRBD1 | TRBV7-8 | CASSSLRQGFHEQYF
TRBJ1-3 | TRBD1 | TRBV12-3/TRBV12-4 | CASSQGPGNTIYF
TRBJ1-2 | TRBD1 | TRBV29-1 | CSVGRTGGNGYTF
TRBJ2-2 | TRBD2 | TRBV11-1 | CASSLGLAIGELFF
TRBJ1-4 | TRBD1 | TRBV30 | CAWSPRDRAREKLFF
TRBJ1-1 | TRBD1 | TRBV11-2 | CASRLRQGTAEAFF
TRBJ2-1 | TRBD1 | TRBV6-5 | CASRNRGFNEQFF
TRBJ2-7 | TRBD2 | TRBV6-2/TRBV6-3 | CASSPRTRDYEQYF
TRBJ2-3 | TRBD2 | TRBV6-2/TRBV6-3 | CASSTGTSSDTQYF
TRBJ1-5 | TRBD1 | TRBV2 | CASSVTGTGGRQPQHF
TRBJ1-6 | NA | TRBV30 | CAWSATRQVDSPLHF
TRBJ1-1 | TRBD1 | TRBV2 | CASSASQGLGFGTEAFF
TRBJ2-1 | NA | TRBV9 | CASSGGLSNEQFF
TRBJ1-1 | NA | TRBV5-1 | CASREGIGNTEAFF